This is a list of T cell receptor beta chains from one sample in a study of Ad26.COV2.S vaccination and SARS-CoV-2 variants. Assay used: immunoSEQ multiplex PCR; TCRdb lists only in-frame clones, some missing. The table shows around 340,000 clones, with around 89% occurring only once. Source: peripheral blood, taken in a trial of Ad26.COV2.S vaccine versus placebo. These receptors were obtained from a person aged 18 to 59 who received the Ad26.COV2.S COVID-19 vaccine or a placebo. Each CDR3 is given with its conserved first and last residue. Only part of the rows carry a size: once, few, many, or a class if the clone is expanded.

CDR3 protein: CASSQDRADNEQFF
clone size: NA
V gene: TRBV4-1

CDR3 protein: CASSSKRPLVNSPLHF
clone size: once
V gene: TRBV5-1

CDR3 protein: CASSLARQDAWWANVLTF
clone size: NA
V gene: TRBV7-8

CDR3 protein: CASSIAGVAYNEQFF
clone size: once
V gene: TRBV6-5

CDR3 protein: CASSLGPAGGNSPLHF
clone size: NA
V gene: TRBV7-2

CDR3 protein: CASSSAVYNSPLHF
clone size: once
V gene: TRBV5-4

CDR3 protein: CSVGRAGGYNEQFF
clone size: NA
V gene: TRBV29-1

CDR3 protein: CASSSRGGNSPLHF
clone size: NA
V gene: TRBV7-2

CDR3 protein: CARANDHDGHRGQDTEAFF
clone size: NA
V gene: TRBV3-1/TRBV3-2

CDR3 protein: CASSLVSIASTDTQYF
clone size: NA
V gene: TRBV7-9

CDR3 protein: CASSYSEGPISPLHF
clone size: NA
V gene: TRBV6-2/TRBV6-3

CDR3 protein: CASSSEAGNSNQPQHF
clone size: NA
V gene: TRBV28

CDR3 protein: CASSSDRGFYNEQFF
clone size: NA
V gene: TRBV6-5

CDR3 protein: CASSPGRRNTEAFF
clone size: NA
V gene: TRBV27

CDR3 protein: CASSTSATYEQYF
clone size: NA
V gene: TRBV5-1

CDR3 protein: CAISESSWTDNEKLFF
clone size: once
V gene: TRBV10-3

CDR3 protein: CSVEEGRPSGYTF
clone size: NA
V gene: TRBV29-1

CDR3 protein: CASSINRRLGATGGHNQPQHF
clone size: NA
V gene: TRBV19

CDR3 protein: CASTRDRGSEQYF
clone size: once
V gene: TRBV2

CDR3 protein: CASSSRTGYEQYF
clone size: few
V gene: TRBV28

CDR3 protein: CATSRDGGLAGENEQFF
clone size: NA
V gene: TRBV15

CDR3 protein: CASSTQTGFQPQHF
clone size: NA
V gene: TRBV19

CDR3 protein: CASSGAQWNEQYF
clone size: NA
V gene: TRBV2

CDR3 protein: CSVGSTGSSYEQYF
clone size: NA
V gene: TRBV29-1

CDR3 protein: CASSPGQGVSYEQYF
clone size: NA
V gene: TRBV5-6

CDR3 protein: CASSRRDRGGLGTQYF
clone size: NA
V gene: TRBV5-4

CDR3 protein: CASSVDLAAQETQYF
clone size: NA
V gene: TRBV9

CDR3 protein: CASRNRVWGENIQYF
clone size: NA
V gene: TRBV2

CDR3 protein: CASSPPGGNMNTEAFF
clone size: NA
V gene: TRBV28

CDR3 protein: CASSSFLTGTEAFF
clone size: NA
V gene: TRBV5-5

CDR3 protein: CASSLNGNTGELFF
clone size: NA
V gene: TRBV5-4

CDR3 protein: CSVVLAGGIANTGELFF
clone size: NA
V gene: TRBV29-1

CDR3 protein: CASSRQGAHNEQFF
clone size: NA
V gene: TRBV6-5

CDR3 protein: CASSRGQGTDTQYF
clone size: few
V gene: TRBV2

CDR3 protein: CASSVGYRGETQYF
clone size: NA
V gene: TRBV2

CDR3 protein: CASSRGGDLPLHF
clone size: NA
V gene: TRBV19

CDR3 protein: CASSLKESGWGGEAFF
clone size: NA
V gene: TRBV7-6

CDR3 protein: CASRVSATSNQPQHF
clone size: once
V gene: TRBV28

CDR3 protein: CASSQAQTYTEAFF
clone size: NA
V gene: TRBV10-2

CDR3 protein: CASSLIGTGRIYGYTF
clone size: NA
V gene: TRBV27

CDR3 protein: CSVEEGAISPDTQYF
clone size: once
V gene: TRBV29-1

CDR3 protein: CASSAAGNQPQHF
clone size: NA
V gene: TRBV7-6

CDR3 protein: CASSHGQGGQPQHF
clone size: NA
V gene: TRBV6-6

CDR3 protein: CATRTENYGYTF
clone size: NA
V gene: TRBV28

CDR3 protein: CASSELGGNEAFF
clone size: NA
V gene: TRBV25-1

CDR3 protein: CASIGRWGGNYGYTF
clone size: NA
V gene: TRBV28